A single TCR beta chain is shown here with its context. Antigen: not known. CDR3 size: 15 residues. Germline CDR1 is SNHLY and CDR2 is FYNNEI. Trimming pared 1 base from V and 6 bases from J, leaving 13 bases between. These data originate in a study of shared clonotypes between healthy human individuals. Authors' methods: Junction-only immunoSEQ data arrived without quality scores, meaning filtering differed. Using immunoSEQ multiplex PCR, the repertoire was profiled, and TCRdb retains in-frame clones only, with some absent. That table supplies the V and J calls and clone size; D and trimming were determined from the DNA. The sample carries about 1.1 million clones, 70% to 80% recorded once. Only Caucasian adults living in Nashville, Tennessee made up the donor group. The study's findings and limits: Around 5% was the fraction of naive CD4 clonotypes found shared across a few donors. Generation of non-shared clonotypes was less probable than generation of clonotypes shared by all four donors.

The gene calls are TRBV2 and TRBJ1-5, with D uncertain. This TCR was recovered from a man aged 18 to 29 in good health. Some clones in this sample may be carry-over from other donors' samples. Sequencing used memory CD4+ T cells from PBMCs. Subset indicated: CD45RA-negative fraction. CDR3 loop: CASSEGAGRGQPQHF. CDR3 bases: TGTGCCAGCAGTGAAGGTGCCGGGAGAGGTCAGCCCCAGCATTTT.